The clone carrying this TCR beta chain was picked up one time. What it binds is not known. CD8+ and CD4+ T cells taken from blood had their TCR beta sequenced. Bulk CD8+ and CD4+ cells came from magnetic negative isolation; CD8+ TEMRA by FACS. Random hexamers served to reverse transcribe roughly 0.5 to 1 ug RNA. TCRdb independently ran MiXCR on the immunoSEQ multiplex PCR reads; one entry per CDR3 protein. Altogether some 140,000 distinct CDR3 sequences are present, approximately 95% being singletons, with the ten largest covering about 0.18%. V was trimmed by 9 bases and J by 1 base, leaving 10 bases between them. Germline CDR1 LGHNT, CDR2 FRNRAP. This CDR3 is built from 13 residues. This specimen belongs to a study of CD8 T cells in Susac syndrome. Study conclusions and caveats: The number of Susac-specific public clones found was approximately 17 in total CD8+ repertoires and four to six in CD8+ TEMRA repertoires. Regarding the TCR sequencing and HLA analysis, the study admitted that a relatively small number of individuals were involved.

V is TRBV12-5 and J is TRBJ2-1; no clear D gene. This receptor was identified in a human donor with Susac syndrome. The sequencing sample was made of CD8+ T cells from PBMCs. CDR3 sequence reads: CASLLDSYNEQFF. In DNA, the CDR3 is TGTGCTAGCCTGCTTGATTCCTACAATGAGCAGTTCTTC.